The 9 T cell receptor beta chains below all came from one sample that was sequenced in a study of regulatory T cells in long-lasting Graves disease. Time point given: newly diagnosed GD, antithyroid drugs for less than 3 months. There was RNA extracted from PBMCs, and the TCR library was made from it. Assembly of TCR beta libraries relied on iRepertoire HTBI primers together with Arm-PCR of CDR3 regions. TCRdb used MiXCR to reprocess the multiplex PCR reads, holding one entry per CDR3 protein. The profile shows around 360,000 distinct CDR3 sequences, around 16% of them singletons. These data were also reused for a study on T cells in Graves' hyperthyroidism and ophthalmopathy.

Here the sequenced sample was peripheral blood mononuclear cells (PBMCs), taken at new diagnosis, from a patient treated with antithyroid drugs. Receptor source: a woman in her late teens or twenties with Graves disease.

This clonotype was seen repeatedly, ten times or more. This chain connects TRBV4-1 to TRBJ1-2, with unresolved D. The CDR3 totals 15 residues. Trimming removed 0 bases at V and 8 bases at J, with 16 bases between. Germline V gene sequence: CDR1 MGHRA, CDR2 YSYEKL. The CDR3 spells CASSQDGPKQSGYTF. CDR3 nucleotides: TGCGCCAGCAGCCAAGATGGCCCTAAACAAAGCGGCTACACCTTC.

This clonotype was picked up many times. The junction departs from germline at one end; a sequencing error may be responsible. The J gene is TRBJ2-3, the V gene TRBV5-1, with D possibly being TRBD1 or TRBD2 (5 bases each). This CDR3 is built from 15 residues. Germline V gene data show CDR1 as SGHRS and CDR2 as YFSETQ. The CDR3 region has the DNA TGTGCCAGCAGCTTAAAAGGGACCGGGACAGATACGCAGTATTTT. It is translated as CASSLKGTGTDTQYF.

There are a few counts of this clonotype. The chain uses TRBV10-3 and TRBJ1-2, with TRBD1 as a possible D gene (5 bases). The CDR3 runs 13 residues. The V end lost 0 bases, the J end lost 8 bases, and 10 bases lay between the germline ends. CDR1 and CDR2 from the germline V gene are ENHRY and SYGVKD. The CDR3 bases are TGTGCCATCAGTGAGTCGACCAGGGCCGGCTACACCTTC. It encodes CAISESTRAGYTF.

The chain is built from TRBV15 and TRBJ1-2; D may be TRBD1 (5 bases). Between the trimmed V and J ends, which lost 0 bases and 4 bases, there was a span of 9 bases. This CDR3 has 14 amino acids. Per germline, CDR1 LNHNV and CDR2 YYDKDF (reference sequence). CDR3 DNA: TGTGCCACCAGCAGAGAAAGGGGTTCCTATGGCTACACCTTC. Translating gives CATSRERGSYGYTF.

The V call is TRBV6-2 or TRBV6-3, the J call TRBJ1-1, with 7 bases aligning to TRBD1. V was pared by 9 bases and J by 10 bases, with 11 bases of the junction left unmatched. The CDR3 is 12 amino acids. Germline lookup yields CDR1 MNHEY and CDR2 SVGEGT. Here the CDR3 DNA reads TGTGCCAGTAATACCCCGACAGGGACAGCTTTCTTT. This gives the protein CASNTPTGTAFF.

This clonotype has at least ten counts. DNA of the CDR3: TGTGCCATCAGGTCGACAGGTTCGGGGTACACTGAAGCTTTCTTT. Its translation: CAIRSTGSGYTEAFF. The chain uses TRBV10-3 and TRBJ1-1, with D possibly TRBD1 on 6 matching bases. The germline V and J ends were trimmed by 6 bases and 3 bases, with 17 bases remaining between them. Germline V CDR1 and CDR2: ENHRY, SYGVKD. The CDR3 loop spans 15 amino acids.

CDR3 DNA sequence: TGTGCCAGCAGTAACCCATCGACAGGGAATCAAGAGACCCAGTACTTC. As protein: CASSNPSTGNQETQYF. The chain employs TRBV12-3 or TRBV12-4 and TRBJ2-5; 7 bases agree with TRBD1. V was clipped by 5 bases and J by 2 bases; unmatched bases: 11. This CDR3 has 16 residues.

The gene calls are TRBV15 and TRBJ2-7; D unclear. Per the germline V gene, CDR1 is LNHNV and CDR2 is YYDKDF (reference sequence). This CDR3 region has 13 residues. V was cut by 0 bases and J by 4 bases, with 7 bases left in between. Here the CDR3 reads CATSRDRRYEQYF. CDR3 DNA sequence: TGTGCCACCAGCAGAGATAGGAGATACGAGCAGTACTTC.

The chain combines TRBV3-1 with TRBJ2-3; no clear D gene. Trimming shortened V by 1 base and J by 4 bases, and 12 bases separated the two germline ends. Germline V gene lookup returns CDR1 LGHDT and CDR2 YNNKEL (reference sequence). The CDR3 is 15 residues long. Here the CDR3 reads CASSQGLPGADTQYF. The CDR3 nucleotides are TGTGCCAGCAGCCAAGGACTGCCTGGGGCAGATACGCAGTATTTT.